Each of the 27 T cell receptor beta chains below was sequenced from the same sample in a study of CD8 T cells in ankylosing spondylitis. MiXCR was run by TCRdb on the 5' RACE reads, yielding one entry per CDR3 protein. The data hold roughly 470,000 distinct CDR3 sequences, with 20% to 30% observed a single time. Study results and caveats: Apparently characteristic of ankylosing spondylitis blood was a TCR beta motif (about 8 highly homologous variants).

These receptors lack a known antigen. Source material: blood, either unsorted or a sorted T cell fraction (not recorded which). These receptors all stem from a male donor with ankylosing spondylitis.

This clonotype has more than one count but fewer than ten. The chain is built from TRBV12-3 or TRBV12-4 and TRBJ2-1; maybe TRBD2 (8 bases). The germline V and J ends were trimmed by 7 bases and 8 bases, with 21 bases remaining between them. This CDR3 region has 15 residues. The CDR3 DNA reads as TGTGCCAGCATCCCCACAACGGGAGGGGGCGATGAGCAGTTCTTC. Translating it yields CASIPTTGGGDEQFF.

This clonotype was seen only a few times. The rearrangement uses TRBV9 and TRBJ2-1; possibly TRBD1 or TRBD2 for D (5 bases each). V lost 0 bases to trimming and J lost 4 bases, with 11 bases between them. The CDR3 covers 15 residues. Per germline, CDR1 SGDLS and CDR2 YYNGEE. DNA for the CDR3: TGTGCCAGCAGCGTAGCCGGGACGGATTACAATGAGCAGTTCTTC. Amino acids: CASSVAGTDYNEQFF.

The rearrangement uses TRBV27 and TRBJ2-3; weak D call: TRBD2 (5 bases). CDR1 is MNHEY, CDR2 SMNVEV, per germline (reference sequence). Trimming removed 7 bases from V and 0 bases from J, with 17 bases in between. This CDR3 has 16 amino acids. The CDR3 loop is CASNVARGSSTDTQYF. CDR3 bases: TGTGCCAGCAACGTAGCCCGCGGGTCTAGCACAGATACGCAGTATTTT.

The table lists this clonotype with a few counts. The chain joins TRBV5-1 to TRBJ2-1, with TRBD2 matching over 8 bases. The junction had 12 bases not matched to a gene; V was cut back by 5 bases and J by 5 bases. Per germline, CDR1 SGHRS and CDR2 YFSETQ. This CDR3 is built from 16 residues. The CDR3 nucleotides are TGCGCCAGCAGGGGGCTGGAGAGCGGGAGAAACAATGAGCAGTTCTTC. It is translated as CASRGLESGRNNEQFF.

The chain recombines TRBV29-1 with TRBJ2-6; no clear D. V lost 3 bases to trimming and J lost 0 bases, with 6 bases between them. The CDR3 has 14 residues. Germline CDR1 SQVTM, CDR2 ANQGSEA. Here the CDR3 DNA reads TGCAGCGTTGATAGGAGCTCTGGGGCCAACGTCCTGACTTTC. It translates to CSVDRSSGANVLTF.

This clonotype was counted between two and nine times. The V and J genes are TRBV7-2 and TRBJ2-2, with unresolved D. Trimming removed 3 bases from V and 1 base from J, with 6 bases in between. The CDR3 spans 14 residues. Germline lookup yields CDR1 SGHTA and CDR2 FQGNSA. The CDR3 protein is CASSFPGNTGELFF. In DNA, the CDR3 is TGTGCCAGCAGCTTTCCGGGGAACACCGGGGAGCTGTTTTTT.

This clonotype was recorded a few times. This sequence joins TRBV11-2 and TRBJ2-7; the match to TRBD1 covers 7 bases. J gave up 7 bases and V 5 bases, and 5 bases lay outside the gene matches. Germline-derived CDR1 and CDR2 are SGHAT and FQNNGV. There are 12 residues in the CDR3. The CDR3 sequence is CASSPDRLEQYF. Here the CDR3 DNA reads TGTGCCAGCAGCCCGGACAGGTTGGAGCAGTACTTC. Combining the CDR3 with reference TRBV11-2 and TRBJ2-7 gives the whole variable domain EAGVAQSPRYKIIEKRQSVAFWCNPISGHATLYWYQQILGQGPKLLIQFQNNGVVDDSQLPKDRFSAERLKGVDSTLKIQPAKLEDSAVYLCASSPDRLEQYFGPGTRLTVT.

The chain joins TRBV7-2 to TRBJ2-1; TRBD2 matches 9 bases. V lost 2 bases to trimming and J lost 10 bases; unmatched junction nucleotides: 6. Germline CDR1 and CDR2: SGHTA and FQGNSA. This CDR3 contains 14 residues. CDR3 region: CASSLQLAGNEQFF. CDR3 coding DNA: TGTGCCAGCAGCTTACAGCTAGCGGGAAACGAGCAGTTCTTC.

The V call is TRBV5-1, the J call TRBJ2-1; no firm D call. Germline-derived CDR1 and CDR2 are SGHRS and YFSETQ. V was pared by 1 base and J by 0 bases, with 11 bases between. The CDR3 sequence is 16 residues long. DNA of the CDR3: TGCGCCAGCAGCTTGTTGGATGGAAGCTCCTACAATGAGCAGTTCTTC. Its protein product is CASSLLDGSSYNEQFF. Drawing the rest from reference TRBV5-1 and TRBJ2-1, the complete variable domain is KAGVTQTPRYLIKTRGQQVTLSCSPISGHRSVSWYQQTPGQGLQFLFEYFSETQRNKGNFPGRFSGRQFSNSRSEMNVSTLELGDSALYLCASSLLDGSSYNEQFFGPGTRLTVL.

This chain connects TRBV5-1 to TRBJ2-1; the D gene is possibly TRBD2 (5 bases). Looked up from germline, CDR1 is SGHRS and CDR2 is YFSETQ. The CDR3 runs 15 residues. The V and J ends lost 3 bases and 7 bases respectively, with 17 bases between them. The CDR3 region has the DNA TGCGCCAGCAGCTCTGGGAGAATAGCGAGGAATGAGCAGTTCTTC. This encodes CASSSGRIARNEQFF.

This clonotype was observed at least ten times. V gene TRBV24-1 combines with J gene TRBJ2-2; D unresolved. Germline V lookup: CDR1 KGHDR, CDR2 SFDVKD. V was trimmed by 5 bases and J by 8 bases, leaving 8 bases between them. The CDR3 runs to 12 residues. CDR3 DNA: TGTGCCACCAGTGGCCCCATTGGGGAGCTGTTTTTT. This sequence encodes CATSGPIGELFF.

This chain joins TRBV10-3 and TRBJ2-3; 9 positions agree with TRBD2. Germline V gene sequence: CDR1 ENHRY, CDR2 SYGVKD. The CDR3 consists of 17 residues. V shed 7 bases, J shed 0 bases, and the junction held 11 bases outside the gene matches. The CDR3 region has the DNA TGTGCCATCAATCCCGGCGGGAGGGGGGGAAGCACAGATACGCAGTATTTT. This sequence encodes CAINPGGRGGSTDTQYF.

The chain couples TRBV12-3 or TRBV12-4 to TRBJ2-1; the match to TRBD1 covers 7 bases. With V trimmed by 2 bases and J by 6 bases, 4 bases remained unmatched. CDR3 size: 14 residues. CDR3: CASSLRDSSNEQFF. For the CDR3, the DNA is TGTGCCAGCAGTTTAAGGGACAGTAGCAATGAGCAGTTCTTC.

The gene calls are TRBV11-2 and TRBJ2-5; the D is unclear. CDR1 and CDR2 (germline): SGHAT, FQNNGV. V lost 5 bases to trimming and J lost 5 bases, with 15 bases between them. The CDR3 is 14 amino acids. CDR3 amino acids: CASSPKTAQETQYF. The CDR3 nucleotides are TGTGCCAGCAGCCCAAAAACAGCGCAGGAGACCCAGTACTTC.

This clonotype was seen a handful of times. J is TRBJ2-1 and V is TRBV20-1; D unresolved. CDR1 DFQATT and CDR2 SNEGSKA come from the germline V gene (reference sequence). Trimming removed 0 bases from V and 4 bases from J, with 7 bases in between. The CDR3 covers 13 residues. CDR3 sequence: CSARESAYNEQFF. In DNA form, the CDR3 reads TGCAGTGCTAGAGAGTCCGCTTACAATGAGCAGTTCTTC.

The rearrangement links TRBV3-1 to TRBJ2-7, with D hard to call. The CDR3 has 14 amino acids. CDR1 and CDR2 (germline): LGHDT, YNNKEL (reference sequence). The germline V and J ends were trimmed by 0 bases and 4 bases, with 10 bases remaining between them. This CDR3 is CASSQDFALYEQYF. The CDR3 coding sequence is TGTGCCAGCAGCCAAGATTTTGCCCTGTACGAGCAGTACTTC.

The rearrangement links TRBV20-1 to TRBJ2-1; 7 nucleotides align to TRBD2. The J segment lost 0 bases and the V segment lost 6 bases, leaving 8 bases of the junction unmatched. The CDR3 spans 15 residues. Germline V gene sequence: CDR1 DFQATT, CDR2 SNEGSKA (reference sequence). CDR3 nucleotide sequence: TGCAGTGCCGAAGGGACTACAAGCTCCTACAATGAGCAGTTCTTC. Amino acids: CSAEGTTSSYNEQFF.

The rearrangement links TRBV18 to TRBJ1-1; D uncertain. The CDR3 is made up of 14 amino acids. The V gene lost 0 bases and the J gene lost 2 bases, with 7 bases spanning the gap. CDR1 is KGHSH, CDR2 LQKENI, per germline. The CDR3 coding sequence is TGTGCCAGCTCACCACCAGCAGTAAACACTGAAGCTTTCTTT. It encodes CASSPPAVNTEAFF.

In this sample, this clonotype turned up a few times. The chain links TRBV29-1 to TRBJ2-1; 7 bases map to TRBD2. From germline, CDR1 is SQVTM and CDR2 ANQGSEA. The CDR3 runs 14 residues. V shed 6 bases, J shed 5 bases, and the junction held 10 bases outside the gene matches. CDR3 bases: TGCAGCGTGGGAATTAGCGGGCCGAACAATGAGCAGTTCTTC. Translation: CSVGISGPNNEQFF.

This clonotype occurred a few times. V and J are TRBV29-1 and TRBJ2-2; D not certain. The CDR3 has 11 residues. Trimming cost V 4 bases and J 6 bases, with 6 bases left between them. CDR1 and CDR2 (germline): SQVTM, ANQGSEA. As DNA, the CDR3 is TGCAGCGTTGGTGGCGCCGGGGAGCTGTTTTTT. Protein: CSVGGAGELFF.

This clonotype was seen only a few times. The rearrangement links TRBV10-3 to TRBJ2-7; 7 bases are shared with TRBD2. J gave up 11 bases and V 2 bases, and 3 bases lay outside the gene matches. Germline CDR1 is ENHRY and CDR2 is SYGVKD. The CDR3 is made up of 11 amino acids. The CDR3 loop reads CAISEGGREYF. CDR3 DNA: TGTGCCATCAGTGAGGGGGGGAGGGAGTACTTC.

There are a few counts of this clonotype. This sequence joins TRBV29-1 and TRBJ1-5, with D perhaps matching TRBD1 (5 bases). Germline-derived CDR1 and CDR2 are SQVTM and ANQGSEA. V was pared by 5 bases and J by 6 bases, with 17 bases between. This CDR3 contains 14 residues. This CDR3 is CSVLYGGLGQPQHF. CDR3 in DNA: TGCAGCGTTCTTTACGGGGGGTTAGGTCAGCCCCAGCATTTT.

The rearrangement uses TRBV12-3 or TRBV12-4 and TRBJ1-1, with D unresolved. The CDR3 length is 11 residues. The V end lost 5 bases, the J end lost 11 bases, and 12 bases lay between the germline ends. The CDR3 DNA reads TGTGCCAGCAGTCCTAAAATGGGGGCTTTCTTT. Its protein product is CASSPKMGAFF.

This chain connects TRBV5-1 to TRBJ2-7; 7 bases are shared with TRBD2. The V and J ends lost 2 bases and 6 bases, in that order; junction bases with no gene match: 5. The CDR3 is made up of 13 amino acids. Germline V gene lookup returns CDR1 SGHRS and CDR2 YFSETQ. Written as DNA, the CDR3 is TGCGCCAGCAGCTTAGTCCCTAGCGGCGAGCAGTACTTC. It codes for CASSLVPSGEQYF.

The gene calls are TRBV24-1 and TRBJ2-1, with D tentatively TRBD2 (5 bases). Trimming shortened V by 9 bases and J by 0 bases, and 11 bases separated the two germline ends. From germline, CDR1 is KGHDR and CDR2 SFDVKD. The CDR3 covers 14 residues. The CDR3: CATQSGGSYNEQFF. The CDR3, as DNA: TGTGCCACCCAAAGCGGTGGCTCCTACAATGAGCAGTTCTTC.

This chain connects TRBV6-1 to TRBJ1-1; D gene ambiguous. Germline V lookup: CDR1 MNHNS, CDR2 SASEGT. The V end was cut by 8 bases, the J end by 1 base, with 17 bases between. This CDR3 comprises 15 residues. The CDR3 sequence: CASLTTGIPNTEAFF. The CDR3 DNA is TGTGCCAGCCTGACCACGGGCATTCCGAACACTGAAGCTTTCTTT.

This clonotype was seen ten or more times. The chain links TRBV20-1 to TRBJ1-5; no firm D call. The germline V and J ends were trimmed by 3 bases and 0 bases, with 12 bases remaining between them. The CDR3 is made up of 15 amino acids. The V gene's germline CDR1 is DFQATT and CDR2 SNEGSKA (reference sequence). The CDR3 sequence is CSASRELLSNQPQHF. In nucleotides, the CDR3 is TGCAGTGCTAGCCGAGAATTACTTAGCAATCAGCCCCAGCATTTT.